Described below is a single TCR beta chain sequence and its context. The CDR3 loop spans 18 amino acids. Germline V gene sequence: CDR1 SGHVS, CDR2 FNYEAQ. Trimming cost V 4 bases and J 3 bases; bases outside gene matches: 14. Sequencing was performed with immunoSEQ multiplex PCR; in TCRdb, only in-frame clones are kept and a portion is missing. The repertoire holds under 150,000 clones, with 65% to 85% as singletons. The data were obtained in a study of blood T cell repertoires in COVID-19. The gene calls are TRBV7-6 and TRBJ2-5, with 10 bases that match TRBD1. Sequencing used peripheral blood. This clonotype originated in a man between 45 and 60 years old with acute or convalescent COVID-19. The chain's CDR3 is CASSSNRDRGFEKETQYF. The DNA of the CDR3 is TGTGCCAGCAGCTCAAACCGGGACAGGGGATTCGAGAAAGAGACCCAGTACTTC.